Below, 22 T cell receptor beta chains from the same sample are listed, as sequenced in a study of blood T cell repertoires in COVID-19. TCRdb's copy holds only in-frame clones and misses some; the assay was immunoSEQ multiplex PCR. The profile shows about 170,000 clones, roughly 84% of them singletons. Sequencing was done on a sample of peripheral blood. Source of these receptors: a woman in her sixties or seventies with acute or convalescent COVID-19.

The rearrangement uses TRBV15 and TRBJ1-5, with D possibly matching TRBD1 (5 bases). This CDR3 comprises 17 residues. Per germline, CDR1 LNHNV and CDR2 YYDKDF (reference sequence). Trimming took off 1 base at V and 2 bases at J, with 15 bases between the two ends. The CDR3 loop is CATSRGSGLRGNQPQHF. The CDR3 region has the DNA TGTGCCACCAGCAGAGGTTCGGGACTTCGGGGCAATCAGCCCCAGCATTTT.

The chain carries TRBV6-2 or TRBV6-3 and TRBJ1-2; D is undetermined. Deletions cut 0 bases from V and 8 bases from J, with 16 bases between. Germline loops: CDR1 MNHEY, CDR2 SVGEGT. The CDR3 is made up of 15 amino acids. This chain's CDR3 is CASSYSQVLVGGYTF. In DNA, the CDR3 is TGTGCCAGCAGTTACTCCCAGGTGCTCGTGGGCGGCTACACCTTC.

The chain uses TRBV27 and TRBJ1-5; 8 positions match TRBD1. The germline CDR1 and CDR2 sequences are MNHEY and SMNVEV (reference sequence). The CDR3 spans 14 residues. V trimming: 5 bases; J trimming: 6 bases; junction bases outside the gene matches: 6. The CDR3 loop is CASSPGQGTQPQHF. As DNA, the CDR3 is TGTGCCAGCAGTCCCGGACAGGGAACTCAGCCCCAGCATTTT.

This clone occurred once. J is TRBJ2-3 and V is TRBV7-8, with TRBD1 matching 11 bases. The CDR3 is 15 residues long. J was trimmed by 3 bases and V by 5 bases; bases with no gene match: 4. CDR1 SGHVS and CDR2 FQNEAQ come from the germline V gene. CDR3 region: CASSIGQGATDTQYF. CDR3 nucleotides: TGTGCCAGCAGCATTGGACAGGGGGCTACAGATACGCAGTATTTT. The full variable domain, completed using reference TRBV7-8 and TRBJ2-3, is GAGVSQSPRYKVAKRGQDVALRCDPISGHVSLFWYQQALGQGPEFLTYFQNEAQLDKSGLPSDRFFAERPEGSVSTLKIQRTQQEDSAVYLCASSIGQGATDTQYFGPGTRLTVL.

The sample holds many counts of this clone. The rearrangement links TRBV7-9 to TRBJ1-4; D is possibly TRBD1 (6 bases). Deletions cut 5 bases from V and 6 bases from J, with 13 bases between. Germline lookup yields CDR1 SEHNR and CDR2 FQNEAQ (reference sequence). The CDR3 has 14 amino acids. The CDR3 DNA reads TGTGCCAGCAGCCCCCTCGGGGGGCATGAAAAACTGTTTTTT. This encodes CASSPLGGHEKLFF.

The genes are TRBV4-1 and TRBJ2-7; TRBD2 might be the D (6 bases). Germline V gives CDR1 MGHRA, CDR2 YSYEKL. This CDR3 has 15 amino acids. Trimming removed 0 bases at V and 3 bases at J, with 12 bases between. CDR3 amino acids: CASSQEGRLGYEQYF. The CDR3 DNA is TGCGCCAGCAGCCAAGAGGGGAGACTAGGCTACGAGCAGTACTTC.

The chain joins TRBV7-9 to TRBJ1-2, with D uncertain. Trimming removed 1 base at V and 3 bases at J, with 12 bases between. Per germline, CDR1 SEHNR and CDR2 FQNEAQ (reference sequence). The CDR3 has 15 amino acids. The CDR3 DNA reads TGTGCCAGCAGCTTAGAACAGAAGTCGGACTATGGCTACACCTTC. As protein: CASSLEQKSDYGYTF.

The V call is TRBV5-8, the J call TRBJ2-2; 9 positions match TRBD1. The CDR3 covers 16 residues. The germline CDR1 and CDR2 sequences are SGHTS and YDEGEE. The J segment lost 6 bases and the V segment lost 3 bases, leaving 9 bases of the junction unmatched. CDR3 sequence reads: CASSSTGGGLAGELFF. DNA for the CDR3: TGTGCCAGCAGCTCCACAGGGGGCGGATTGGCCGGGGAGCTGTTTTTT.

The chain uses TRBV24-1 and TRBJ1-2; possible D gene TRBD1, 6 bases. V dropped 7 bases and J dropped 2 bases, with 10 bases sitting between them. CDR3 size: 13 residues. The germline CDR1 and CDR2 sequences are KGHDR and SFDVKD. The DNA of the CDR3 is TGTGCCACCAGCAGGACAGTAAACTATGGCTACACCTTC. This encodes CATSRTVNYGYTF.

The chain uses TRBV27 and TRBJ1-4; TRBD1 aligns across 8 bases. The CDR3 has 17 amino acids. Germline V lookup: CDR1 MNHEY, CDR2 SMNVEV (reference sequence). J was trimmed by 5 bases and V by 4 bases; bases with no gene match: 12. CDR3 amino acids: CASSSRPSGGRNEKLFF. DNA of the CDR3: TGTGCCAGCAGTTCCAGACCCTCAGGGGGCAGAAATGAAAAACTGTTTTTT.

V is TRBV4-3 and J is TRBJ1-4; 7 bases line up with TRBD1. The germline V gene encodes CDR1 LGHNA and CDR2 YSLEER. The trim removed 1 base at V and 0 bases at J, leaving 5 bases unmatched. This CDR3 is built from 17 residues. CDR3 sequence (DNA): TGCGCCAGCAGCCAAGGACAGGGACAAACAACTAATGAAAAACTGTTTTTT. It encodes CASSQGQGQTTNEKLFF.

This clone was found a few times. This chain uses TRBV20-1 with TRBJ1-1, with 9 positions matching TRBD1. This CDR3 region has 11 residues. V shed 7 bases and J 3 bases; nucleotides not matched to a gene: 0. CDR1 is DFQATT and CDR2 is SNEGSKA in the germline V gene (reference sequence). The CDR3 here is CSGQGDTEAFF. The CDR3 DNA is TGCAGTGGACAGGGGGACACTGAAGCTTTCTTT.

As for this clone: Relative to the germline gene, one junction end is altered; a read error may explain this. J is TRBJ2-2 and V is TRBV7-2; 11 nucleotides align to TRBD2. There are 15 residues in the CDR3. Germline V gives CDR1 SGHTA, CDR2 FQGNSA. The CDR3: CASSIAGGTTGELFF. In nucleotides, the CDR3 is TGTGCCAGCAGCATAGCGGGGGGGACCACCGGGGAGCTGTTTTTT.

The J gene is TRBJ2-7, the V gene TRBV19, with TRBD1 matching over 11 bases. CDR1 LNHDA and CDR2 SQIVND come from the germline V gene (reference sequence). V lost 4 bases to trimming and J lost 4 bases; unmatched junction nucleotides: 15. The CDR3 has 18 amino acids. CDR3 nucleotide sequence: TGTGCCAGTAGTAGCCAATTGTGGACAGGGGGCCGTTCATACGAGCAGTACTTC. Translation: CASSSQLWTGGRSYEQYF.

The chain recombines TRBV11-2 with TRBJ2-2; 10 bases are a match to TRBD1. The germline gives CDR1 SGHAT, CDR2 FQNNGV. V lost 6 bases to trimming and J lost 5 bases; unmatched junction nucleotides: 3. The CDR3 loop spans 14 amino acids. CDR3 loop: CASSRQGATGELFF. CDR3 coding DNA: TGTGCCAGCAGTCGACAGGGGGCGACCGGGGAGCTGTTTTTT.

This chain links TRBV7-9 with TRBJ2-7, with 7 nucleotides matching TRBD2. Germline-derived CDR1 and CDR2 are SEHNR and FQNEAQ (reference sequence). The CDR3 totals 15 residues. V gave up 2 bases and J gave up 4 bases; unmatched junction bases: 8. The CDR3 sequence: CASSLQAGPFYEQYF. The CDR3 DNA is TGTGCCAGCAGCTTACAAGCGGGGCCTTTTTACGAGCAGTACTTC.

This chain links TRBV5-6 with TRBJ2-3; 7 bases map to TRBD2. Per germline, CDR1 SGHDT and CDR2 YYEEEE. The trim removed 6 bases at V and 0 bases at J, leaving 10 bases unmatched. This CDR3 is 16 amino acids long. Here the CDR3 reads CASNRLGRGSTDTQYF. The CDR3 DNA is TGTGCCAGCAACCGCTTGGGGAGGGGTAGCACAGATACGCAGTATTTT.

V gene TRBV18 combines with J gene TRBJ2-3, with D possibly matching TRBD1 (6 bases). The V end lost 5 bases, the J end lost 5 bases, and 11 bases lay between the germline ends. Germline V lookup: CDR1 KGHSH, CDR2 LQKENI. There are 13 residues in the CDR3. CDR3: CASSRQVRDTQYF. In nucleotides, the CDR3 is TGTGCCAGCTCAAGACAGGTACGAGATACGCAGTATTTT.

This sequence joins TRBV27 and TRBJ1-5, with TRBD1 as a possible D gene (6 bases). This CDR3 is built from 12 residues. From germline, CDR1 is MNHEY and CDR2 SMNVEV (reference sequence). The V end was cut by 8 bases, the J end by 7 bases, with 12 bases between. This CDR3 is CASQGLGQPQHF. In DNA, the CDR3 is TGTGCCAGCCAGGGGTTAGGGCAGCCCCAGCATTTT.

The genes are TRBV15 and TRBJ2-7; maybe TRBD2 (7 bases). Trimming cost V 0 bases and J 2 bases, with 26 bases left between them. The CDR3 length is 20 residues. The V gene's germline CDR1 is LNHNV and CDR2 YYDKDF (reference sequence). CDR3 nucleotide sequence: TGTGCCACCAGCAGAGATATGGGGGGGCGTTTGACAGGTGCAACCTACGAGCAGTACTTC. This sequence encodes CATSRDMGGRLTGATYEQYF.

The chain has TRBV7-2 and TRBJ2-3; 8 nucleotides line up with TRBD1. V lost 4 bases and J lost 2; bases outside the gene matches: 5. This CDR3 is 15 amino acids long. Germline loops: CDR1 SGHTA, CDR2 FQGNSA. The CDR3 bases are TGTGCCAGCAGCTACCCGACAGGGGCCACAGATACGCAGTATTTT. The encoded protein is CASSYPTGATDTQYF.

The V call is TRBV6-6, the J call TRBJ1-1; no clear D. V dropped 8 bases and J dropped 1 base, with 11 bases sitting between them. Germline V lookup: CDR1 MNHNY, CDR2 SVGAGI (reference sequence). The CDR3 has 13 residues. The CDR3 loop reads CASFTGKNTEAFF. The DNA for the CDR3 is TGTGCCAGCTTTACGGGGAAGAACACTGAAGCTTTCTTT.